This TCR beta chain was sequenced in a study of T cells in Graves' hyperthyroidism and ophthalmopathy. For the study at large: Pretreatment peripheral blood was obtained at initial diagnosis. Study conclusions and caveats: Most expanded thyroid clonotypes above 0.001 recurred in blood.

With regard to this clonotype: Its specificity is unknown. A much larger clone lies a single base off, so this may be a read error.

V lost 6 bases to trimming and J lost 5 bases, with 6 bases between them. The CDR3 is made up of 11 amino acids. It was RNA transcripts that yielded the amplified TCR beta CDR3 regions. TCR CDR3 regions were first amplified by RT-PCR with HTBI primers. TCRdb re-called the multiplex PCR reads through MiXCR, storing one row per CDR3 protein. The sample has around 300,000 distinct CDR3 sequences, approximately 23% seen once. The sequenced sample was blood. This receptor was obtained from a man in his thirties or forties with Graves' ophthalmopathy. The genes are TRBV12-3 or TRBV12-4 and TRBJ2-3; no firm D call. This CDR3 is CASSYIDTQYF. The CDR3 DNA follows: TGTGCCAGCAGCTACATAGATACGCAGTATTTT.